The entry below describes one T cell receptor (beta chain). Input was approximately 2.1 ug genomic DNA, or all available if less. Amplification used 60 V beta primers and 13 J beta primers. Only in-frame clones appear in the TCRdb table, and some are missing; sequencing was by immunoSEQ multiplex PCR. Of just under 60,000 clones in the sample, just under 85% were seen once. The CDR3 has 15 residues. Germline CDR1 is MNHEY and CDR2 is SMNVEV (reference sequence). The ends were cut back, 1 base at V and 2 bases at J, with 11 bases in the middle. The record originates from a study of glioma-infiltrating T cells after dendritic cell vaccination. Stated time point: after dendritic cell vaccination, including at tumor progression/relapse. Selection required adequate fresh-frozen tumor tissue plus more than two years' survival data.

The receptor was derived from a human donor with glioblastoma. Source: blood, taken after dendritic cell vaccination. V gene TRBV27 combines with J gene TRBJ1-2; D might be TRBD1 (6 bases). CDR3 DNA: TGTGCCAGCAGTTTATACGGTCAGGGGAACTATGGCTACACCTTC. Protein product: CASSLYGQGNYGYTF.